This passage covers 9 T cell receptor beta chains from one sample sequenced in a study of breast tumors, draining lymph nodes, adjacent tissues. MiXCR, run by TCRdb on the multiplex PCR reads, gives a single entry per CDR3 protein. The repertoire consists of 66,000 or so distinct CDR3 sequences, with less than 50% occurring once and the leading ten covering roughly 9.1%. Sequencing used breast tumor tissue. The receptors originated from a female donor with breast cancer. Some clones in this sample may be carry-over from other donors' samples.

With regard to this clonotype: A read error may be the cause here, since a much bigger clone is one base away. The rearrangement uses TRBV20-1 and TRBJ2-7; possibly TRBD2 for D (5 bases). The germline gives CDR1 DFQATT, CDR2 SNEGSKA (reference sequence). CDR3 length: 11 amino acids. As DNA, the CDR3 is TGCAGTACTAGAGTGGGCTACGAGCAGTCCTTC. Encoded protein: CSTRVGYEQSF.

This clonotype was counted at least ten times. The chain employs TRBV20-1 and TRBJ2-1, with no clear D. From germline, CDR1 is DFQATT and CDR2 SNEGSKA (reference sequence). CDR3 size: 14 residues. Trimming pared 6 bases from V and 0 bases from J, leaving 12 bases between. CDR3 amino acids: CSATDAFSYNEQFF. The CDR3, as DNA: TGCAGTGCAACCGACGCGTTCTCCTACAATGAGCAGTTCTTC.

This clonotype showed up many times. This chain connects TRBV6-5 to TRBJ2-2; a possible D gene is TRBD2 (5 bases). The CDR3 has 15 residues. The germline gives CDR1 MNHEY, CDR2 SVGAGI. V was cut by 2 bases and J by 5 bases, with 12 bases left in between. CDR3 coding DNA: TGTGCCAGCAGTTACCGAGGGTCGGGAACCGGGGAGCTGTTTTTT. Translation gives CASSYRGSGTGELFF.

The rearrangement links TRBV19 to TRBJ2-3; 11 bases are shared with TRBD2. V lost 5 bases to trimming and J lost 9 bases; unmatched junction nucleotides: 13. CDR3 length equals 16 residues. The germline V gene encodes CDR1 LNHDA and CDR2 SQIVND (reference sequence). The CDR3: CASSDSGGAGASTQYF. As DNA, the CDR3 is TGTGCCAGTAGTGATAGCGGGGGGGCGGGAGCAAGCACGCAGTATTTT.

This clonotype was seen many times. The chain has TRBV7-9 and TRBJ2-5; a weak D match, TRBD1 (7 bases). The CDR3 is made up of 15 amino acids. Trimming took 3 bases from V and 2 from J, leaving 13 bases between them. CDR1 and CDR2 (germline): SEHNR, FQNEAQ (reference sequence). CDR3 sequence reads: CASSFQGGRQETQYF. The CDR3 coding sequence is TGTGCCAGCAGCTTTCAGGGGGGCCGTCAAGAGACCCAGTACTTC.

V is TRBV5-4 and J is TRBJ2-1; TRBD2 aligns across 13 bases. The CDR3 covers 15 residues. The germline V gene has CDR1 SGHNT and CDR2 YYREEE (reference sequence). Germline trimming cut 4 bases from V and 7 bases from J; bases unmatched to any gene: 5. DNA of the CDR3: TGTGCCAGCAGCGCACTAGCGGGGGGGCCTAATGAGCAGTTCTTC. As protein: CASSALAGGPNEQFF.

This clonotype showed up just a few times. A much larger clone differs from this one at a single base, so this may be a read error. The chain links TRBV6-1 to TRBJ2-7; D is unresolved. The CDR3 covers 17 residues. With 5 bases removed from V and 0 bases from J, the gap between germline ends came to 20 bases. Germline CDR1 reads MNHNS; CDR2 reads SASEGT. In DNA form, the CDR3 reads TGTGCCAGCAGTCATTACCTCAACATCCTGATCTCCTACGAGCAGTACTTC. Amino acid sequence: CASSHYLNILISYEQYF.

This clonotype was counted at least ten times. The rearrangement uses TRBV7-9 and TRBJ1-4; D is possibly TRBD1 (6 bases). The CDR3 is made up of 19 amino acids. The V and J ends lost 5 bases and 6 bases respectively, with 28 bases between them. Per germline, CDR1 SEHNR and CDR2 FQNEAQ (reference sequence). The CDR3 bases are TGTGCCAGCAGCCCGGGTATAAGCGAAAGGACAGAGTTATATGAAAAACTGTTTTTT. Amino acid sequence: CASSPGISERTELYEKLFF.

This clonotype was observed many times. The chain recombines TRBV6-5 with TRBJ2-3; the D is unclear. Germline CDR1 is MNHEY and CDR2 is SVGAGI. The ends were cut back, 0 bases at V and 2 bases at J, with 12 bases in the middle. The CDR3 is 16 amino acids. The CDR3 nucleotides read TGTGCCAGCAGTTACTCGAGAAGTGCCCCCACAGATACGCAGTATTTT. Its translation: CASSYSRSAPTDTQYF.